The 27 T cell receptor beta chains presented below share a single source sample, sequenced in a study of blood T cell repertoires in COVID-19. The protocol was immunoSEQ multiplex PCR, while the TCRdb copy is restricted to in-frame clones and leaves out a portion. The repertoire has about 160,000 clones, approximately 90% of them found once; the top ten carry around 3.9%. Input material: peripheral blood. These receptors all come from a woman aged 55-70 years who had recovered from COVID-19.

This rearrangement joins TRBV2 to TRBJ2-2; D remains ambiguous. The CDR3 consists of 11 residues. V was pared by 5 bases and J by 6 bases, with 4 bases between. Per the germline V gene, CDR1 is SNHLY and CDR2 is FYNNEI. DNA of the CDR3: TGTGCCAGCAGTTTAGCCGGGGAGCTGTTTTTT. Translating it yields CASSLAGELFF. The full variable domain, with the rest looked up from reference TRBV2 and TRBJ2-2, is EPEVTQTPSHQVTQMGQEVILRCVPISNHLYFYWYRQILGQKVEFLVSFYNNEISEKSEIFDDQFSVERPDGSNFTLKIRSTKLEDSAMYFCASSLAGELFFGEGSRLTVL.

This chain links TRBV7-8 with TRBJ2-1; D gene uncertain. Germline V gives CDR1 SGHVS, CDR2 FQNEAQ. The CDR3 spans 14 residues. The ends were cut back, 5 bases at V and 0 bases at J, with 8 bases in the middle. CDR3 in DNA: TGTGCCAGCAGCCTCGATAGCTCCTACAATGAGCAGTTCTTC. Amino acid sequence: CASSLDSSYNEQFF.

Here the CDR3 reads CASSLAEGGSWGSYTF. The CDR3 bases are TGTGCCAGCAGCTTAGCGGAAGGCGGATCCTGGGGCAGCTACACCTTC. The rearrangement uses TRBV11-1 and TRBJ1-2; weak D call: TRBD1 (5 bases). Trimming took 0 bases from V and 9 from J, leaving 20 bases between them. Germline V lookup: CDR1 SGHAT, CDR2 FQDESV (reference sequence). This CDR3 is 16 amino acids long.

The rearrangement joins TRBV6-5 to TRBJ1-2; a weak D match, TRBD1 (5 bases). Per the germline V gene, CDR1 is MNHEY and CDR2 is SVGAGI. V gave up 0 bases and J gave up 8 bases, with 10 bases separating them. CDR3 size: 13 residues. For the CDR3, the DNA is TGTGCCAGCAGTTACTCGACAGTACGCGGCTACACCTTC. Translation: CASSYSTVRGYTF.

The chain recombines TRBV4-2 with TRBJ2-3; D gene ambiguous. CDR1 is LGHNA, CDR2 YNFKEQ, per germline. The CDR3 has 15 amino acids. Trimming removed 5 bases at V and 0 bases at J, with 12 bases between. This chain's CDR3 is CASSYQYSSTDTQYF. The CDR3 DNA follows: TGTGCCAGCAGCTACCAATACAGTAGCACAGATACGCAGTATTTT.

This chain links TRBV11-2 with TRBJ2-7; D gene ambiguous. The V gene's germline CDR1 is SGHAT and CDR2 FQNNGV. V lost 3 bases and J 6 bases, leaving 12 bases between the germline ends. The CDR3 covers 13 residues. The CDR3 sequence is CASSFNPLPEQYF. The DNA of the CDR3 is TGTGCCAGCAGCTTTAATCCCCTACCCGAGCAGTACTTC.

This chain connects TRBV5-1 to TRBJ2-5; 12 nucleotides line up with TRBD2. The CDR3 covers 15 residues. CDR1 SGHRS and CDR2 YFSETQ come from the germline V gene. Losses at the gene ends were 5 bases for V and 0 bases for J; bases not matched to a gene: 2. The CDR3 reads CASSRLAGDQETQYF. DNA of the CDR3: TGCGCCAGCAGTCGACTAGCGGGGGACCAAGAGACCCAGTACTTC.

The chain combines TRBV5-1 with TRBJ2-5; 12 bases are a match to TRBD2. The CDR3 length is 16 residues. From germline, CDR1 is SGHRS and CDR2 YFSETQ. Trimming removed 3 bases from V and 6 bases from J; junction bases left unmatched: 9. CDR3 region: CASSSSSGGAAKTQYF. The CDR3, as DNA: TGCGCCAGCAGCTCCTCTAGCGGGGGGGCCGCAAAGACCCAGTACTTC.

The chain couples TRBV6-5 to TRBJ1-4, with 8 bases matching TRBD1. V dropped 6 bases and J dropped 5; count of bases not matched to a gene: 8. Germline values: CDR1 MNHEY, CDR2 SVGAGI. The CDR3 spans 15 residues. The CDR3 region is CASSTTGGRNEKLFF. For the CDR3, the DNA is TGTGCCAGCAGCACAACAGGGGGACGAAATGAAAAACTGTTTTTT.

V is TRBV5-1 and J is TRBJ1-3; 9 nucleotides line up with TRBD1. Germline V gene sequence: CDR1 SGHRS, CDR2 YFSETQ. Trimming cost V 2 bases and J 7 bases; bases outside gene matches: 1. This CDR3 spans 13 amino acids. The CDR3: CASSLGQGNTIYF. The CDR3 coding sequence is TGCGCCAGCAGCTTAGGACAGGGGAACACCATATATTTT.

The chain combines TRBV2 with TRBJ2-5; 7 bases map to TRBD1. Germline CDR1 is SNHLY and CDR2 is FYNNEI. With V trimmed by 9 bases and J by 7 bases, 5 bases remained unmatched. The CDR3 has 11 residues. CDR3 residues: CASQGDGTQYF. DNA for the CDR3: TGTGCCAGTCAGGGGGACGGGACCCAGTACTTC. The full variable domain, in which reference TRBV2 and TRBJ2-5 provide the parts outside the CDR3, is EPEVTQTPSHQVTQMGQEVILRCVPISNHLYFYWYRQILGQKVEFLVSFYNNEISEKSEIFDDQFSVERPDGSNFTLKIRSTKLEDSAMYFCASQGDGTQYFGPGTRLLVL.

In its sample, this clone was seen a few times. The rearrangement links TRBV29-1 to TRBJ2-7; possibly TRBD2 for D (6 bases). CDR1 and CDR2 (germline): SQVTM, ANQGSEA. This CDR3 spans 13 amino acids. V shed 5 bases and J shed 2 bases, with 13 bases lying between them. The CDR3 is CSVLRDGTYEQYF. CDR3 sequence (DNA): TGCAGCGTTTTGCGGGACGGAACCTACGAGCAGTACTTC.

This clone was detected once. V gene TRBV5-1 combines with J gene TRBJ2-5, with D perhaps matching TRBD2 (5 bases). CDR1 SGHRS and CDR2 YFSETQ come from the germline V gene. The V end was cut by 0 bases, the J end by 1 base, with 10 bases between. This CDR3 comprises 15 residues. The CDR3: CASSLVTAGQETQYF. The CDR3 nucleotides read TGCGCCAGCAGCTTGGTAACTGCGGGCCAAGAGACCCAGTACTTC.

The CDR3, as DNA: TGTGCCAGCAGCTTAGTTCAGAATCAGCCCCAGCATTTT. It encodes CASSLVQNQPQHF. The genes are TRBV7-2 and TRBJ1-5; no clear D. The V end lost 1 base, the J end lost 4 bases, and 5 bases lay between the germline ends. The germline CDR1 and CDR2 sequences are SGHTA and FQGNSA. The CDR3 is 13 amino acids.

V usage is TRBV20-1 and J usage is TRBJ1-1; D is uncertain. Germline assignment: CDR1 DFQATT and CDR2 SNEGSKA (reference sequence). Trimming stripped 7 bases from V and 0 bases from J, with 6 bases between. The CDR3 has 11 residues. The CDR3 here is CSERVNTEAFF. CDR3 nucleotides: TGCAGTGAACGCGTGAACACTGAAGCTTTCTTT.

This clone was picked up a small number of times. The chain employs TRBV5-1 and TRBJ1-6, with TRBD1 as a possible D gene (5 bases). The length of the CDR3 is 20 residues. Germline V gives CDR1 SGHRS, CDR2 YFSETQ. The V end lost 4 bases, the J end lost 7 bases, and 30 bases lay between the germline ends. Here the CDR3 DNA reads TGCGCCAGCAGCCCCGGACCAAACCGGGTCCGGGGGGGAGTGAATTCACCCCTCCACTTT. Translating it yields CASSPGPNRVRGGVNSPLHF.

The CDR3 region is CASSGLAGSGEQFF. The CDR3 bases are TGTGCCAGCAGTGGACTAGCGGGGTCGGGTGAGCAGTTCTTC. The chain recombines TRBV6-4 with TRBJ2-1; 11 bases map to TRBD2. Trimming removed 4 bases from V and 9 bases from J; junction bases left unmatched: 5. Germline assignment: CDR1 MRHNA and CDR2 SNTAGT. This CDR3 has 14 amino acids.

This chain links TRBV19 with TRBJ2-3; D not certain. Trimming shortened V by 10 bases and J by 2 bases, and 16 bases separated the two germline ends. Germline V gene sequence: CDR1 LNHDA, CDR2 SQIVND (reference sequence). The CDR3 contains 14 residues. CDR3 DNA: TGTGCCACCTCACCAGCCAGGAACACAGATACGCAGTATTTT. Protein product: CATSPARNTDTQYF.

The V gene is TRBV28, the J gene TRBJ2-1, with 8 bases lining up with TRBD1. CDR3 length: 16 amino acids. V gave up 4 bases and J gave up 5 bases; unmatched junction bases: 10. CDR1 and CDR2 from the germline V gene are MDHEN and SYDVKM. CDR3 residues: CASSSNIGQGNNEQFF. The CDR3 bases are TGTGCCAGCAGTTCAAACATCGGACAGGGAAACAATGAGCAGTTCTTC.

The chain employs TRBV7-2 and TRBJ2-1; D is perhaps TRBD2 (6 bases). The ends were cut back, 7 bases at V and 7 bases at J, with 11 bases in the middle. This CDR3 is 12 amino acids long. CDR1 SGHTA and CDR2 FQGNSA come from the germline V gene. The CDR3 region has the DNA TGTGCCAGCACTCGGGACTCGAATGAGCAGTTCTTC. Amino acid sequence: CASTRDSNEQFF.

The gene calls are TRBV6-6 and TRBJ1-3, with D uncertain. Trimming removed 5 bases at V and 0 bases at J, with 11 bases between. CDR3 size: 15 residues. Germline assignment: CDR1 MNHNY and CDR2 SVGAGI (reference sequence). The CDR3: CASSTRGSSGNTIYF. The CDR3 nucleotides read TGTGCCAGCAGTACCCGGGGATCCTCTGGAAACACCATATATTTT.

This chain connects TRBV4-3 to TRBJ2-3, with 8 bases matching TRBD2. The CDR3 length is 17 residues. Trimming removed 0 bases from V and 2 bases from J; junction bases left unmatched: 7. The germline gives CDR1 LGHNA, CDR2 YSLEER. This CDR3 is CASSQESLGGVTDTQYF. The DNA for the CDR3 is TGCGCCAGCAGCCAAGAAAGTCTCGGGGGGGTCACAGATACGCAGTATTTT.

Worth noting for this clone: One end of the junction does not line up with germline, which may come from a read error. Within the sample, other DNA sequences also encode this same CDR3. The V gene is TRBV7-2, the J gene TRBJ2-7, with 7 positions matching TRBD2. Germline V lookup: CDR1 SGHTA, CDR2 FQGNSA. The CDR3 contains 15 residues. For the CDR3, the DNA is TGTGCCAGCAGCCCCTCCGAATTCCGGGACTACGAGCAATACTTC. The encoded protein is CASSPSEFRDYEQYF.

CDR3 loop: CASSRDTGPEKLFF. In DNA form, the CDR3 reads TGTGCCAGCAGTCGGGACACGGGCCCTGAAAAACTGTTTTTT. V is TRBV2 and J is TRBJ1-4; maybe TRBD1 (6 bases). V was cut by 5 bases and J by 7 bases, with 14 bases left in between. The germline CDR1 and CDR2 sequences are SNHLY and FYNNEI. The CDR3 is 14 residues long.

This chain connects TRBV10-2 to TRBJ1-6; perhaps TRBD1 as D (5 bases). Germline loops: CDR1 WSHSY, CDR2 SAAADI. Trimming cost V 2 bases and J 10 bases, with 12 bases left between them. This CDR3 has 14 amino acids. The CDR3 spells CASSEGGSFSPLHF. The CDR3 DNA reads TGCGCCAGCAGTGAGGGGGGGAGTTTCTCACCCCTCCACTTT.

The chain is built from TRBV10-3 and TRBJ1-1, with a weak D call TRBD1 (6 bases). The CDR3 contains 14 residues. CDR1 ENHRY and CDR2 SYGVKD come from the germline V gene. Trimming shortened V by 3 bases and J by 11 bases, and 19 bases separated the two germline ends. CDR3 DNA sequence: TGTGCCATCAGTGAACAGGGAGATTTTAGGGTGGCTTTCTTT. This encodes CAISEQGDFRVAFF.

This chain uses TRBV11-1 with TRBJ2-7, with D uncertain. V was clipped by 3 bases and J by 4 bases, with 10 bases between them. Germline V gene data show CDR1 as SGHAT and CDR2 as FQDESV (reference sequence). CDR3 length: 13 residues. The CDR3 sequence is CASSFSSLYEQYF. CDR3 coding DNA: TGTGCCAGCAGCTTTTCTTCCCTTTACGAGCAGTACTTC.